This T cell receptor (beta chain) was recovered during a study of T-cell reconstitution after alpha-beta-depleted transplantation in children. The library targeted TCRbeta and was prepared with unique molecular identifiers. From the PCR reads, TCRdb called clonotypes with MiXCR, one entry per CDR3 protein. The table has 500,000 to 650,000 distinct CDR3 sequences, roughly an eighth seen once; the top ten hold around 15%. Study observations and caveats: Diversity and T-cell counts at one year after transplant derived mostly from new T cells. In patients about two months after transplant, alpha-beta T cells reportedly arose from several hundred expanded graft clones. Surviving recipient cells, namely T cells and thymic progenitors, were the source of high day-60 TCRbeta diversity in some patients.

About this clonotype itself: Its antigen remains unknown.

V lost 0 bases and J lost 1; bases outside the gene matches: 6. Germline CDR1 and CDR2: MNHEY and SVGAGI. The CDR3 runs to 18 residues. The sequence came from a female patient aged 2-15 years who had a stem cell transplant for aplastic anemia, so the T cells may come from the graft donor. The material was PBMCs, mostly from graft donor cells, obtained 180 days after TCRalphabeta/CD19-depleted stem cell transplant. V usage is TRBV6-5 and J usage is TRBJ1-2, with 12 bases identical to TRBD1. CDR3 DNA: TGTGCCAGCAGTTACTCGGGACAGGGGGCTCCCCTTAACTATGGCTACACCTTC. Protein sequence: CASSYSGQGAPLNYGYTF.